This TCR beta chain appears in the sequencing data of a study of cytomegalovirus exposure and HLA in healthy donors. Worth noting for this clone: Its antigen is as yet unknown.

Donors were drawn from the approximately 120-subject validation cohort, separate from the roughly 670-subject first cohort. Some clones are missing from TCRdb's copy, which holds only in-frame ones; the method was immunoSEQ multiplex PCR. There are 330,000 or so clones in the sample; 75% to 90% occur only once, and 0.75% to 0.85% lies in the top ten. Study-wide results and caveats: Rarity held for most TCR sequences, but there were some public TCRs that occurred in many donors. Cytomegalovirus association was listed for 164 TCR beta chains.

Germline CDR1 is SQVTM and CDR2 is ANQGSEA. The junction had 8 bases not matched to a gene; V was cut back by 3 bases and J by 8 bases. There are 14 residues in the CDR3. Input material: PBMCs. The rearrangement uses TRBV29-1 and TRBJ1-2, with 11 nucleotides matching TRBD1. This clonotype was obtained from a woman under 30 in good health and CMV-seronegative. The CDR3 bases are TGCAGCGTTGAGGGAGGACAGGGGGCGATGGGCTACACCTTC. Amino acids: CSVEGGQGAMGYTF. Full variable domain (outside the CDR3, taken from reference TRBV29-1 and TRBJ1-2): SAVISQKPSRDICQRGTSLTIQCQVDSQVTMMFWYRQQPGQSLTLIATANQGSEATYESGFVIDKFPISRPNLTFSTLTVSNMSPEDSSIYLCSVEGGQGAMGYTFGSGTRLTVV.